Below are 3 T cell receptor beta chains sequenced from a single sample in a study of tumor-infiltrating lymphocytes in primary liver carcinoma. The source of the blood RNA was unsorted whole blood, and germline DNA was extracted as well. Starting from approximately 500 ng of total RNA, TCR beta cDNA was produced with a primer in the constant region. Three nested multiplex PCR rounds of slightly modified ARM-PCR generated TCR beta libraries. For around 9 cycles apiece, the opening two PCR rounds ran with TRBV1-TRBV30 forward primers and a C-beta reverse primer. MiXCR, applied by TCRdb to the multiplex PCR reads, yields one record per CDR3 protein. The sample consists of about 330,000 distinct CDR3 sequences, 65% of them appearing once. Sequencing was done on a sample of peripheral blood. These TCRs come from a man between 35 and 55 years old with primary liver carcinoma and hepatitis B virus infection.

This clonotype has ten or more counts. The genes are TRBV11-3 and TRBJ2-4; 10 positions agree with TRBD2. This CDR3 has 14 residues. Germline V gene sequence: CDR1 SGHNT, CDR2 YENEEA. V shed 4 bases and J 7 bases; nucleotides not matched to a gene: 4. The CDR3 is CASSSGSGRNIQYF. CDR3 nucleotide sequence: TGTGCCAGCAGCTCAGGTAGCGGGAGGAACATTCAGTACTTC.

The gene calls are TRBV11-2 and TRBJ2-1; D unclear. V was pared by 7 bases and J by 8 bases, with 18 bases between. The CDR3 is 14 residues long. CDR1 is SGHAT, CDR2 FQNNGV, per germline. DNA of the CDR3: TGTGCCAGCAATCTCCTTCCTTCGGGCGATGAGCAGTTCTTC. Protein: CASNLLPSGDEQFF. The full variable domain, its missing parts supplied by reference TRBV11-2 and TRBJ2-1, is EAGVAQSPRYKIIEKRQSVAFWCNPISGHATLYWYQQILGQGPKLLIQFQNNGVVDDSQLPKDRFSAERLKGVDSTLKIQPAKLEDSAVYLCASNLLPSGDEQFFGPGTRLTVL.

This clonotype occurred once. This may arise from a read error, as a much more abundant clone is one base away. The CDR3 loop reads CSSSQGVFNEQFF. CDR3 nucleotide sequence: TGTTCCAGCAGCCAAGGAGTTTTTAATGAGCAGTTCTTC. The V and J genes are TRBV6-5 and TRBJ2-1; no clear D. The CDR3 loop spans 13 amino acids. CDR1 is MNHEY, CDR2 SVGAGI, per germline.